The next 3 T cell receptor beta chains were all read from a single sample in a study of early T cells in non-severe SARS-CoV-2 infection. TCRdb re-called the 5' RACE reads through MiXCR, storing one row per CDR3 protein. The sample records over 35,000 distinct CDR3 sequences, 5% to 6.5% being singletons. The source was whole blood, collected at baseline. Receptor source: an adult who was a healthcare worker with PCR-confirmed SARS-CoV-2 infection or an uninfected control (not recorded which).

There are many counts of this clonotype. The chain uses TRBV20-1 and TRBJ1-6, with unresolved D. Germline values: CDR1 DFQATT, CDR2 SNEGSKA (reference sequence). The CDR3 runs to 14 residues. Trimming pared 6 bases from V and 7 bases from J, leaving 16 bases between. CDR3 nucleotides: TGCAGTGCAGGAGATGCGGGTGTAAATTCACCCCTCCACTTT. Amino acid sequence: CSAGDAGVNSPLHF.

The table lists this clonotype with many counts. The gene calls are TRBV30 and TRBJ1-2, with 8 bases fitting TRBD1. Germline V gene lookup returns CDR1 GTSNPN and CDR2 SVGIG (reference sequence). V lost 0 bases to trimming and J lost 3 bases; unmatched junction nucleotides: 3. The CDR3 covers 14 residues. CDR3 in amino acids: CAWSVDRDDYGYTF. CDR3 in DNA: TGTGCCTGGAGTGTGGACAGGGATGACTATGGCTACACCTTC.

This chain connects TRBV12-3 or TRBV12-4 to TRBJ2-1; 9 bases line up with TRBD2. V shed 3 bases and J 5 bases; nucleotides not matched to a gene: 8. The CDR3 length is 16 residues. The CDR3 DNA is TGTGCCAGCAGTTTCCGGTTAGCGGGGGTAAACAATGAGCAGTTCTTC. As protein: CASSFRLAGVNNEQFF.